A selection of T cell receptor beta chains follows, all from one sample in a study of Graves' ophthalmopathy and Graves' hyperthyroidism. Via MiXCR, TCRdb re-called the multiplex PCR reads, giving one row per CDR3 protein. The sample has about 370,000 distinct CDR3 sequences; approximately 20% are singletons. The sequenced sample consisted of peripheral blood. The receptors were sampled from a woman aged 18-35 years with Graves' ophthalmopathy. Both conserved end residues are part of each CDR3. Each record gives: J gene, clone size, V gene, D gene, CDR3 protein, CDR3 DNA. D genes are given only for firm matches. Clone size appears in some rows only: once, few, many, or a class for an expanded clone.

>TRBJ2-7|many|TRBV19|NA
CASSIGPTYEQYF
TGTGCCAGTAGTATCGGGCCCACCTACGAGCAGTACTTC
>TRBJ1-1|many|TRBV5-1|NA
CASSFTTAANTEAFF
TGCGCCAGCAGCTTTACGACGGCGGCCAACACTGAAGCTTTCTTT
>TRBJ2-2|many|TRBV6-2/TRBV6-3|TRBD2
CASSRPTGGTGELFF
TGTGCCAGCAGTAGACCTACGGGGGGCACCGGGGAGCTGTTTTTT
>TRBJ2-7|many|TRBV27|NA
CASSSTSLYEQYF
TGTGCCAGCAGTTCGACTAGTCTTTACGAGCAGTACTTC
>TRBJ2-7|once|TRBV6-1|TRBD1
CASSEERPGQGAAYEQYF
TGTGCCAGCAGTGAGGAACGACCGGGACAGGGAGCGGCCTACGAGCAGTACTTC
>TRBJ2-3|NA|TRBV6-5|NA
CASSYDDHTDTQYF
TGTGCCAGCAGTTACGACGATCACACAGATACGCAGTATTTT
>TRBJ1-5|many|TRBV6-2/TRBV6-3|NA
CASSYSNGPQHF
TGTGCCAGCAGTTACTCGAACGGGCCCCAGCATTTT
>TRBJ1-5|many|TRBV7-9|NA
CASRIGNQPQHF
TGTGCCAGCAGAATTGGCAATCAGCCCCAGCATTTT
>TRBJ1-2|many|TRBV19|NA
CASNPGRRVFYGYTF
TGTGCCAGTAACCCGGGACGGAGAGTTTTCTATGGCTACACCTTC
>TRBJ1-1|many|TRBV28|NA
CASSLSPPGTEAFF
TGTGCCAGCAGTTTATCGCCTCCCGGGACTGAAGCTTTCTTT
>TRBJ2-4|NA|TRBV11-2|TRBD2
CASSWSGGGALAKNIQYF
TGTGCCAGCAGCTGGTCAGGCGGGGGGGCCCTAGCCAAAAACATTCAGTACTTC
>TRBJ2-6|NA|TRBV18|NA
CASSPRSGANVLTF
TGTGCCAGCTCACCACGCTCTGGGGCCAACGTCCTGACTTTC
>TRBJ1-2|many|TRBV30|NA
CAWSVNGRGAYGYTF
TGTGCCTGGAGTGTAAATGGAAGGGGCGCCTATGGCTACACCTTC
>TRBJ1-1|many|TRBV6-5|TRBD1
CASSWHLPGQGAEAFF
TGTGCCAGCAGTTGGCATTTACCGGGACAGGGGGCTGAAGCTTTCTTT
>TRBJ1-1|many|TRBV7-9|NA
CASSLSYKNTEAFF
TGTGCCAGCAGCTTAAGTTACAAAAACACTGAAGCTTTCTTT
>TRBJ1-5|many|TRBV28|TRBD1
CASSADRVGNQPQHF
TGTGCCAGCAGTGCGGACAGGGTAGGCAATCAGCCCCAGCATTTT
>TRBJ2-7|many|TRBV6-2/TRBV6-3|TRBD1
CASRRTGTGVSYEQYF
TGTGCCAGCAGACGTACCGGGACAGGGGTCTCCTACGAGCAGTACTTC
>TRBJ2-5|NA|TRBV6-5|NA
CASSYSRDTSQETQYF
TGTGCCAGCAGTTACTCGCGGGACACCTCCCAAGAGACCCAGTACTTC
>TRBJ2-5|many|TRBV12-3/TRBV12-4|NA
CASSSWLAALTTQYF
TGTGCCAGCAGTTCGTGGTTGGCAGCCCTCACGACCCAGTACTTC
>TRBJ1-5|many|TRBV9|NA
CASSVEGVEQPQHF
TGTGCCAGCAGCGTAGAGGGGGTTGAGCAGCCCCAGCATTTT
>TRBJ2-2|few|TRBV10-3|NA
CAISDREAANTGELFF
TGTGCCATCAGTGATAGGGAGGCCGCGAACACCGGGGAGCTGTTTTTT
>TRBJ2-7|many|TRBV7-2|NA
CASSRGGQYEQYF
TGTGCCAGCAGCCGTGGGGGGCAGTACGAGCAGTACTTC
>TRBJ1-1|NA|TRBV6-1|NA
CASSESFGYTEAFF
TGTGCCAGCAGTGAATCCTTCGGGTACACTGAAGCTTTCTTT
>TRBJ2-7|NA|TRBV27|NA
CASSQSLWQTDSYEQYF
TGTGCCAGCAGTCAATCGCTCTGGCAGACTGACTCCTACGAGCAGTACTTC
>TRBJ2-4|many|TRBV7-8|TRBD1
CASSFTGQGEKNIQYF
TGTGCCAGCAGCTTTACGGGACAGGGGGAAAAAAACATTCAGTACTTC
>TRBJ2-5|many|TRBV6-1|NA
CASRPDGTQYF
TGTGCCAGCAGACCTGACGGTACCCAGTACTTC
>TRBJ2-5|many|TRBV5-1|TRBD2
CASSLVFRGGPETQYF
TGCGCCAGCAGCTTGGTATTTCGGGGGGGCCCGGAGACCCAGTACTTC
>TRBJ2-6|many|TRBV29-1|NA
CSVEVGSGANVLTF
TGCAGCGTTGAAGTAGGATCTGGGGCCAACGTCCTGACTTTC
>TRBJ2-7|many|TRBV6-2/TRBV6-3|NA
CASSLNTGGEQYF
TGTGCCAGCAGTTTGAATACCGGCGGGGAGCAGTACTTC
>TRBJ2-2|many|TRBV7-3|NA
CASSLVEDTGELFF
TGTGCCAGCAGCTTGGTGGAAGACACCGGGGAGCTGTTTTTT
>TRBJ1-6|many|TRBV28|TRBD1
CASSPGQGAIFSSPLHF
TGTGCCAGCAGCCCTGGACAGGGGGCAATCTTCTCTTCACCCCTCCACTTT
>TRBJ1-5|many|TRBV7-2|TRBD1
CASSFGQGWQPQHF
TGTGCCAGCAGCTTTGGACAGGGCTGGCAGCCCCAGCATTTT
>TRBJ2-2|many|TRBV6-2/TRBV6-3|NA
CASSYSQLRDSGGELFF
TGTGCCAGCAGTTACTCTCAACTCCGGGACTCCGGGGGGGAGCTGTTTTTT